These T cell receptor beta chains were read from a single sample in a study of control samples from healthy donors and cancer patients. The assay was immunoSEQ multiplex PCR, and TCRdb's table has in-frame clones only and misses some. The data contain 140,000 to 150,000 clones, around 90% of them singletons. The sequenced sample consisted of blood. The source of these receptors is a man aged 25 to 40 in good health. The CDR3 runs from the conserved cysteine through the conserved F or W. D genes are given only for firm matches. Not every row has a clone size; where given, it reads once, few, many or a size class.

clone_size,d_call,v_call,j_call,cdr3_nt,cdr3_aa
NA,NA,TRBV28,TRBJ1-2,TGTGCCAGCAGTTTATGGGCAGCTAACTATGGCTACACCTTC,CASSLWAANYGYTF
NA,NA,TRBV5-6,TRBJ1-6,TGTGCCAGCAGCCCAAGACTCGGCTATAATTCACCCCTCCACTTT,CASSPRLGYNSPLHF
NA,TRBD1,TRBV10-3,TRBJ1-2,TGTGCCATCAGTGAGTCGGGGCACAGGGGGTTCACTAACTATGGCTACACCTTC,CAISESGHRGFTNYGYTF
NA,NA,TRBV7-9,TRBJ2-7,TGTGCCAGCAGCTTAGCTCAGGGGTATTACGAGCAGTACTTC,CASSLAQGYYEQYF
NA,NA,TRBV18,TRBJ2-7,TGTGCCAGCTCACCGAACCCTGGGAACTACGAGCAGTACTTC,CASSPNPGNYEQYF
once,TRBD1,TRBV29-1,TRBJ2-3,TGCAGCGTTGTCGGGACAGGCCTCACAGATACGCAGTATTTT,CSVVGTGLTDTQYF
NA,TRBD1,TRBV7-8,TRBJ2-3,TGTGCCAGCAGCTTAGATAGAGGGGGCCCGCAGTATTTT,CASSLDRGGPQYF
NA,TRBD1,TRBV15,TRBJ1-1,TGTGCCACCAGCAGACAGGGGGACACTGAAGCTTTCTTT,CATSRQGDTEAFF
NA,NA,TRBV19,TRBJ1-1,TGTGCCAGTAGTCGAGACCGACAGACAAACACTGAAGCTTTCTTT,CASSRDRQTNTEAFF
many,NA,TRBV19,TRBJ1-6,TGTGCCAGTAGTAGACAGGATAATTCACCCCTCCACTTT,CASSRQDNSPLHF
NA,NA,TRBV5-1,TRBJ1-1,TGCGCCAGCAGCTCGCGGAATGGAGGCACTGAAGCTTTCTTT,CASSSRNGGTEAFF
NA,TRBD1,TRBV19,TRBJ2-1,TGTGCCAGTAGTATGACAGGGGGTTCGACTGAGCAGTTCTTC,CASSMTGGSTEQFF
NA,TRBD1,TRBV28,TRBJ2-7,TGTGCCAGCAGTAGGACAGGGATGAGGAACTCCTACGAGCAGTACTTC,CASSRTGMRNSYEQYF
few,TRBD1,TRBV2,TRBJ2-7,TGTGCCAGCGACAGGGAGACCTACGAGCAGTACTTC,CASDRETYEQYF
once,TRBD1,TRBV10-3,TRBJ1-2,TGTGCCATCAGTCCAAGGGGGCTCGAGAACTATGGCTACACCTTC,CAISPRGLENYGYTF
NA,TRBD2,TRBV14,TRBJ2-3,TGTGCCAGCAGCCAACTCAGCGGGGGGGAAGATACGCAGTATTTT,CASSQLSGGEDTQYF
NA,TRBD1,TRBV11-2,TRBJ2-7,TGTGCCAGCAGCTTAACAGGGGGGAACTCCTACGAGCAGTACTTC,CASSLTGGNSYEQYF
NA,NA,TRBV6-5,TRBJ1-5,TGTGCCAGCACTCGGTGGTGGGGTCAGCCCCAGCATTTT,CASTRWWGQPQHF
once,NA,TRBV10-3,TRBJ1-2,TGTGCCATCAGTGAGTCGGGGTTGGAAGGGGCGGGGAGAGGCTACACCTTC,CAISESGLEGAGRGYTF
NA,TRBD1,TRBV5-1,TRBJ2-1,TGCGCCAGCAGCTTGGCCCCGACAGGGGTGGACAATGAGCAGTTCTTC,CASSLAPTGVDNEQFF
NA,TRBD1,TRBV2,TRBJ1-1,TGTGCCAGCAGTGGACAGGGAGGCTCTGAAGCTTTCTTT,CASSGQGGSEAFF
NA,TRBD2,TRBV2,TRBJ2-7,TGTGCCAGCTTTGGGACTAGTTACGAGCAGTACTTC,CASFGTSYEQYF
NA,TRBD1,TRBV5-1,TRBJ2-5,TGCGCCAGCTCCCGACAGGGGGCCGTACAAGAGACCCAGTACTTC,CASSRQGAVQETQYF
once,TRBD1,TRBV4-2,TRBJ1-1,TGTGCCAGCAGCCAATTGCAGGGGGCGGACACTGAAGCTTTCTTT,CASSQLQGADTEAFF
NA,TRBD1,TRBV11-3,TRBJ1-3,TGTGCCAGCAGCCCCCCGGGACAGGGGAACTCTGGAAACACCATATATTTT,CASSPPGQGNSGNTIYF
NA,NA,TRBV28,TRBJ1-5,TGTGCCAGCAGTCGTCCTGACTGGGGTGGTGGTCAGCCCCAGCATTTT,CASSRPDWGGGQPQHF
once,NA,TRBV2,TRBJ1-2,TGTGCCAGATCCAGACAGGAGAATAACTATGGCTACACCTTC,CARSRQENNYGYTF
NA,TRBD1,TRBV19,TRBJ2-2,TGTGCCAGTAGTATAGGGACAGGAGGACCCGGGGAGCTGTTTTTT,CASSIGTGGPGELFF
NA,NA,TRBV14,TRBJ1-2,TGTGCCAGCAGCCCGGGTAGTCCAGGGCCAAACTATGGCTACACCTTC,CASSPGSPGPNYGYTF
NA,TRBD1,TRBV29-1,TRBJ1-1,TGCAGCGTTGTTGCCCCCGACAGGGATATGAACACTGAAGCTTTCTTT,CSVVAPDRDMNTEAFF
NA,TRBD1,TRBV11-2,TRBJ1-2,TGTGCCAGCAGCGCGACAGGGGGCGATGGCTACACCTTC,CASSATGGDGYTF
NA,TRBD1,TRBV25-1,TRBJ1-1,TGTGCCAGCAGTGCTGGGACAGTTCTGAACACTGAAGCTTTCTTT,CASSAGTVLNTEAFF
NA,NA,TRBV6-1,TRBJ2-5,TGTGCCAGCAGTGAAAGTTGGGCAGTACAAGAGACCCAGTACTTC,CASSESWAVQETQYF
few,NA,TRBV6-5,TRBJ1-1,TGTGCCAGCAGTCGACCCGGAGTTCTGAACACTGAAGCTTTCTTT,CASSRPGVLNTEAFF
NA,NA,TRBV6-4,TRBJ1-2,TGTGCCAGCAGCGCCGACAGGATATTGAACTATGGCTACACCTTC,CASSADRILNYGYTF
NA,NA,TRBV5-4,TRBJ2-7,TGTGCCAGCAGCATGACAGGCATTCCCGAGCAGTACTTC,CASSMTGIPEQYF
NA,TRBD2,TRBV11-1,TRBJ2-1,TGTGCCAGCAGCTTGGGGGAGGGCAATGAGCAGTTCTTC,CASSLGEGNEQFF
NA,TRBD1,TRBV5-1,TRBJ1-2,TGCGCCAGCAGCTTGGAAGGGGGCAACTATGGCTACACCTTC,CASSLEGGNYGYTF
NA,TRBD1,TRBV5-1,TRBJ2-7,TGCGCCAGCAGCCCTTACAGGGGGACCTACGAGCAGTACTTC,CASSPYRGTYEQYF
NA,NA,TRBV5-1,TRBJ2-1,TGCGCCAGCAGTTCGGGTATCTCGACAGGAGACAATGAGCAGTTCTTC,CASSSGISTGDNEQFF
NA,TRBD1,TRBV24-1,TRBJ1-2,TGTGCCACCAGTGACTCCGGGACAGGGAACTATGGCTACACCTTC,CATSDSGTGNYGYTF
NA,NA,TRBV28,TRBJ1-2,TGTGCCAGCAGCCTACAGATTAACTATGGCTACACCTTC,CASSLQINYGYTF
NA,NA,TRBV7-2,TRBJ2-1,TGTGCCAGCAGCTTAGAACGTAGGCCCGAGCAGTTCTTC,CASSLERRPEQFF
NA,TRBD2,TRBV7-3,TRBJ2-1,TGTGCCAGCAGCTTAAACGGGGGGAACAATGAGCAGTTCTTC,CASSLNGGNNEQFF
few,TRBD1,TRBV10-3,TRBJ1-2,TGTGCCATCAGTGAGTCGAAACAGGGGAACTATGGCTACACCTTC,CAISESKQGNYGYTF
once,NA,TRBV23-1,TRBJ2-2,TGCGCCAGCAGTCACCGGACCTACACCGGGGAGCTGTTTTTT,CASSHRTYTGELFF
NA,TRBD1,TRBV5-1,TRBJ2-7,TGCGCCAGCAGCTTGAGGGGACAGGGGATAGCATACGAGCAGTACTTC,CASSLRGQGIAYEQYF
NA,TRBD1,TRBV12-5,TRBJ1-1,TGTGCTAGTGGTTTGGCCGCCGGGACAGGGGTAGGAGCTTTCTTT,CASGLAAGTGVGAFF
NA,TRBD1,TRBV5-1,TRBJ1-2,TGCGCCAGCAGCTTAGGGACAGGCCCGGAATTCTACACCTTC,CASSLGTGPEFYTF
NA,NA,TRBV6-5,TRBJ1-2,TGTGCCAGCAAAAAGGGGGATGGTGGCTACACCTTC,CASKKGDGGYTF
NA,NA,TRBV10-3,TRBJ1-5,TGTGCCATCAGTGAGACGGGTTCGAGTCAGCCCCAGCATTTT,CAISETGSSQPQHF
NA,NA,TRBV6-5,TRBJ2-3,TGTGCCAGCAGTTACTCTGAGTCCTCTGGCACAGATACGCAGTATTTT,CASSYSESSGTDTQYF
once,NA,TRBV2,TRBJ2-7,TGTGCCAGCAGTAGCGACCAGTACGAGCAGTACTTC,CASSSDQYEQYF
NA,NA,TRBV10-3,TRBJ2-3,TGTGCCATCAGTGAGCCCCCCTCAGATACGCAGTATTTT,CAISEPPSDTQYF
once,NA,TRBV12-3/TRBV12-4,TRBJ1-3,TGTGCCAGCAGTTTTTCTGGAAACACCATATATTTT,CASSFSGNTIYF
NA,NA,TRBV27,TRBJ1-4,TGTGCCAGCAGTTCAGGGGCAAGAAATGAAAAACTGTTTTTT,CASSSGARNEKLFF
NA,NA,TRBV19,TRBJ1-6,TGTGCCACCGCCGGGACTGAAAATTCACCCCTCCACTTT,CATAGTENSPLHF
NA,NA,TRBV5-1,TRBJ2-1,TGCGCCAGCAGACTGGCGGGCACAGACAATGAGCAGTTCTTC,CASRLAGTDNEQFF
NA,TRBD1,TRBV12-5,TRBJ2-7,TGTGCTAGTGGTTTGGCGGGACAGGGGCCCTACGAGCAGTACTTC,CASGLAGQGPYEQYF